These 30 T cell receptor beta chains came from one sample sequenced in a study of blood T cell repertoires in COVID-19. The data were produced by immunoSEQ multiplex PCR, yet TCRdb's version contains in-frame clones alone and is incomplete. The sample records some 56,000 clones, 86% being singletons. The sequenced material came from peripheral blood. These receptors all come from an elderly woman with acute or convalescent COVID-19.

This clone has a single count. The CDR3 protein is CASSAPGEATGELFF. The CDR3 coding sequence is TGTGCCAGCAGCGCTCCGGGGGAGGCCACCGGGGAGCTGTTTTTT. The chain employs TRBV4-2 and TRBJ2-2; TRBD2 might be the D (6 bases). The CDR3 has 15 residues. The germline V and J ends were trimmed by 5 bases and 4 bases, with 14 bases remaining between them. Germline CDR1 is LGHNA and CDR2 is YNFKEQ.

V is TRBV2 and J is TRBJ1-2; 7 nucleotides line up with TRBD1. The CDR3 totals 13 residues. V trimming: 6 bases; J trimming: 2 bases; junction bases outside the gene matches: 3. CDR1 is SNHLY, CDR2 FYNNEI, per germline. The CDR3 nucleotides read TGTGCCAGCAGCCGGGACAGCAACTATGGCTACACCTTC. It codes for CASSRDSNYGYTF.

The CDR3 DNA reads TGTGCCAGCAGCCCCGCTTTGGGGGCATACAATGAGCAGTTCTTC. As protein: CASSPALGAYNEQFF. This chain uses TRBV7-2 with TRBJ2-1; perhaps TRBD1 as D (6 bases). V lost 5 bases and J 4 bases, leaving 15 bases between the germline ends. Germline loops: CDR1 SGHTA, CDR2 FQGNSA. The CDR3 sequence is 15 residues long.

This clone is a singleton in its sample. V is TRBV6-5 and J is TRBJ1-5; weak D call: TRBD1 (6 bases). This CDR3 region has 14 residues. V lost 6 bases to trimming and J lost 5 bases, with 14 bases between them. In germline, CDR1 is MNHEY, CDR2 SVGAGI. CDR3 sequence: CASRIQGLDQPQHF. The DNA of the CDR3 is TGTGCCAGCAGGATACAGGGTTTGGATCAGCCCCAGCATTTT.

This clone was counted between two and nine times. V gene TRBV6-5 combines with J gene TRBJ2-1, with D maybe TRBD1 (6 bases). The CDR3 contains 15 residues. From germline, CDR1 is MNHEY and CDR2 SVGAGI. Trimming left V 7 bases short and J 0 bases short, with 13 bases between. The CDR3 bases are TGTGCCAGCAACGACAGGCTCTTCTCCTACAATGAGCAGTTCTTC. Protein: CASNDRLFSYNEQFF.

The chain recombines TRBV10-3 with TRBJ2-7, with 10 bases that match TRBD2. Germline CDR1 ENHRY, CDR2 SYGVKD. The length of the CDR3 is 13 residues. DNA of the CDR3: TGTCCAAAATCTAGCGGGAGCTCCTACGAGCAGTACGTC. Amino acid sequence: CPKSSGSSYEQYV.

J is TRBJ1-5 and V is TRBV7-8; 12 nucleotides align to TRBD1. The trim removed 4 bases at V and 10 bases at J, leaving 8 bases unmatched. CDR3 length: 15 residues. Per germline, CDR1 SGHVS and CDR2 FQNEAQ. CDR3 nucleotides: TGTGCCAGCAGCTCCACCGGGACAGGGGGCATACCCCAGCATTTT. It yields the protein CASSSTGTGGIPQHF.

The rearrangement links TRBV12-3 or TRBV12-4 to TRBJ1-2, with D perhaps matching TRBD1 (6 bases). The CDR3 consists of 13 residues. V was shortened by 5 bases and J by 8 bases, with 15 bases between the two germline ends. The CDR3 protein is CASSRDTARGYTF. In nucleotides, the CDR3 is TGTGCCAGCAGTCGGGACACGGCGAGGGGCTACACCTTC.

Only one count was recorded for this clone. This chain connects TRBV19 to TRBJ1-6; 8 bases align to TRBD1. The CDR3 extends over 15 amino acids. V shed 2 bases, J shed 10 bases, and the junction held 7 bases outside the gene matches. The germline gives CDR1 LNHDA, CDR2 SQIVND (reference sequence). DNA of the CDR3: TGTGCCAGTAGTATACAGGGGGCGGTTGTGTCACCCCTCCACTTT. This encodes CASSIQGAVVSPLHF.

This chain uses TRBV5-1 with TRBJ2-7; TRBD1 might be the D (7 bases). Germline loops: CDR1 SGHRS, CDR2 YFSETQ. This CDR3 has 14 residues. V was pared by 3 bases and J by 3 bases, with 13 bases between. CDR3 loop: CASSWGQGGYEQYF. The CDR3 region has the DNA TGCGCCAGCAGCTGGGGTCAGGGGGGCTACGAGCAGTACTTC.

The rearrangement joins TRBV10-1 to TRBJ2-2; 7 bases line up with TRBD1. The V segment lost 3 bases and the J segment 6 bases; nucleotides outside the gene matches: 4. The CDR3 totals 14 residues. From germline, CDR1 is WNHNN and CDR2 SYGVQD (reference sequence). For the CDR3, the DNA is TGCGCCAGCAGTGACCGTACAGGGGCCGGGGAGCTGTTTTTT. It is translated as CASSDRTGAGELFF.

The chain joins TRBV29-1 to TRBJ1-3; 8 nucleotides line up with TRBD1. This CDR3 spans 15 amino acids. V was clipped by 4 bases and J by 0 bases; unmatched bases: 5. In germline, CDR1 is SQVTM, CDR2 ANQGSEA. DNA of the CDR3: TGCAGCGTTGGTAACAGGGGGATCTCTGGAAACACCATATATTTT. This sequence encodes CSVGNRGISGNTIYF.

The chain has TRBV18 and TRBJ2-5; 10 bases are shared with TRBD1. The V and J ends lost 3 bases and 4 bases, in that order; junction bases with no gene match: 5. The CDR3 loop spans 15 amino acids. CDR1 is KGHSH, CDR2 LQKENI, per germline. The CDR3 region has the DNA TGTGCCAGCTCACCTAGGACAGGGGGGTCAGAGACCCAGTACTTC. Residues: CASSPRTGGSETQYF.

The chain has TRBV3-1 (or the pseudogene TRBV3-2) and TRBJ1-4; D gene uncertain. The CDR3 loop spans 13 amino acids. CDR1 is LGHDT and CDR2 is YNNKEL in the germline V gene (reference sequence). The V end was cut by 1 base, the J end by 8 bases, with 8 bases between. This CDR3 is CASSQGADEKLFF. The DNA of the CDR3 is TGTGCCAGCAGCCAAGGGGCCGACGAAAAACTGTTTTTT.

The rearrangement joins TRBV28 to TRBJ1-1; no clear D gene. The length of the CDR3 is 14 residues. The germline V gene has CDR1 MDHEN and CDR2 SYDVKM. Trimming shortened V by 6 bases and J by 8 bases, and 19 bases separated the two germline ends. In DNA, the CDR3 is TGTGCCAGCAGCCCCCGTAGGAGGGAAGGAGAAGCTTTCTTT. Translated, it gives CASSPRRREGEAFF.

The gene calls are TRBV5-6 and TRBJ2-7, with 7 bases that match TRBD1. This CDR3 region has 14 residues. Trimming took 2 bases from V and 1 from J; bases not matched to a gene: 3. Germline-derived CDR1 and CDR2 are SGHDT and YYEEEE. CDR3 sequence (DNA): TGTGCCAGCAGCTTACGACAGGGTTCCTACGAGCAGTACTTC. It translates to CASSLRQGSYEQYF. Combining the CDR3 with reference TRBV5-6 and TRBJ2-7 gives the whole variable domain DAGVTQSPTHLIKTRGQQVTLRCSPKSGHDTVSWYQQALGQGPQFIFQYYEEEERQRGNFPDRFSGHQFPNYSSELNVNALLLGDSALYLCASSLRQGSYEQYFGPGTRLTVT.

The chain recombines TRBV7-3 with TRBJ2-3; 7 bases match TRBD2. Trimming cost V 5 bases and J 0 bases; bases outside gene matches: 2. This CDR3 is built from 14 residues. Germline CDR1 reads SGHTA; CDR2 reads FQGTGA. The CDR3 region is CASSISGSTDTQYF. In DNA, the CDR3 is TGTGCCAGCAGCATTAGCGGGAGCACAGATACGCAGTATTTT.

V usage is TRBV7-2 and J usage is TRBJ2-2; 13 bases agree with TRBD2. Germline trimming cut 0 bases from V and 1 base from J; bases unmatched to any gene: 5. The germline CDR1 and CDR2 sequences are SGHTA and FQGNSA. The CDR3 runs to 19 residues. The chain's CDR3 is CASSLARTSGRQNTGELFF. In DNA form, the CDR3 reads TGTGCCAGCAGCTTAGCGAGGACTAGCGGGAGACAGAACACCGGGGAGCTGTTTTTT. Drawing the rest from reference TRBV7-2 and TRBJ2-2, the complete variable domain is GAGVSQSPSNKVTEKGKDVELRCDPISGHTALYWYRQSLGQGLEFLIYFQGNSAPDKSGLPSDRFSAERTGGSVSTLTIQRTQQEDSAVYLCASSLARTSGRQNTGELFFGEGSRLTVL.

The CDR3: CASSPQSRGEQYV. Written as DNA, the CDR3 is TGTGCCAGCTCACCACAATCACGCGGCGAGCAGTACGTC. The V and J genes are TRBV18 and TRBJ2-7; no clear D gene. The length of the CDR3 is 13 residues. The V gene's germline CDR1 is KGHSH and CDR2 LQKENI. Trimming pared 1 base from V and 6 bases from J, leaving 10 bases between.

The V call is TRBV5-1, the J call TRBJ2-1; D call uncertain. The germline V gene encodes CDR1 SGHRS and CDR2 YFSETQ. The CDR3 spans 12 residues. Trimming left V 7 bases short and J 0 bases short, with 5 bases between. This chain's CDR3 is CASSLSYNEQFF. CDR3 nucleotides: TGCGCCAGCTCCCTCTCCTACAATGAGCAGTTCTTC.

The rearrangement joins TRBV6-1 to TRBJ2-3; no clear D gene. Germline V lookup: CDR1 MNHNS, CDR2 SASEGT. The CDR3 runs 16 residues. Deletions cut 4 bases from V and 4 bases from J, with 18 bases between. The DNA for the CDR3 is TGTGCCAGCAGTGCCGCCGGAGCCGCATCCTCAGATACGCAGTATTTT. This sequence encodes CASSAAGAASSDTQYF.

The chain has TRBV5-5 and TRBJ2-7, with TRBD2 identical over 8 bases. This CDR3 has 16 residues. Germline assignment: CDR1 SGHKS and CDR2 YYEKEE (reference sequence). J lost 1 base, V lost 0 bases, and 6 bases had no gene match. The CDR3 here is CASSLAGGGGSYEQYV. As DNA, the CDR3 is TGTGCCAGCAGCTTGGCCGGTGGCGGGGGGTCCTACGAGCAGTACGTC.

The CDR3 coding sequence is TGTGCCAGCAGTGAGGGGGCCCGTCAGCCCCAGCATTTT. Translating it yields CASSEGARQPQHF. The chain uses TRBV6-4 and TRBJ1-5; TRBD1 is a possible D gene (6 bases). Trimming left V 3 bases short and J 6 bases short, with 9 bases between. Germline V lookup: CDR1 MRHNA, CDR2 SNTAGT. The CDR3 has 13 amino acids.

The J gene is TRBJ1-1, the V gene TRBV5-1, with D unclear. This CDR3 region has 11 residues. Deletions cut 1 base from V and 7 bases from J, with 5 bases between. The germline V gene encodes CDR1 SGHRS and CDR2 YFSETQ. CDR3 loop: CASSLRNEAFF. CDR3 nucleotides: TGCGCCAGCAGCTTGCGTAATGAAGCTTTCTTT. Full variable domain (missing parts from reference TRBV5-1 and TRBJ1-1): KAGVTQTPRYLIKTRGQQVTLSCSPISGHRSVSWYQQTPGQGLQFLFEYFSETQRNKGNFPGRFSGRQFSNSRSEMNVSTLELGDSALYLCASSLRNEAFFGQGTRLTVV.

This chain connects TRBV2 to TRBJ1-3; D not certain. The V gene's germline CDR1 is SNHLY and CDR2 FYNNEI. V dropped 3 bases and J dropped 4 bases, with 7 bases sitting between them. This CDR3 has 13 residues. CDR3 sequence: CASSEEIGNTIYF. As DNA, the CDR3 is TGTGCCAGCAGTGAGGAGATAGGAAACACCATATATTTT. Drawing the rest from reference TRBV2 and TRBJ1-3, the complete variable domain is EPEVTQTPSHQVTQMGQEVILRCVPISNHLYFYWYRQILGQKVEFLVSFYNNEISEKSEIFDDQFSVERPDGSNFTLKIRSTKLEDSAMYFCASSEEIGNTIYFGEGSWLTVV.

The chain is built from TRBV20-1 and TRBJ2-1, with D tentatively TRBD1 (6 bases). V dropped 3 bases and J dropped 8 bases, with 17 bases sitting between them. CDR1 DFQATT and CDR2 SNEGSKA come from the germline V gene (reference sequence). CDR3 size: 14 residues. The CDR3 spells CSASSQGKGYEQFF. The CDR3 nucleotides read TGCAGTGCTAGTAGTCAGGGGAAAGGCTATGAGCAGTTCTTC.

The chain uses TRBV9 and TRBJ2-2, with TRBD1 as a possible D gene (6 bases). The CDR3 is 16 amino acids. The germline V and J ends were trimmed by 0 bases and 4 bases, with 13 bases remaining between them. The germline CDR1 and CDR2 sequences are SGDLS and YYNGEE. The CDR3 region is CASSVGSGTRTGELFF. The CDR3 nucleotides read TGTGCCAGCAGCGTAGGGTCAGGGACACGCACCGGGGAGCTGTTTTTT.

The chain joins TRBV29-1 to TRBJ1-2; D may be TRBD1 (5 bases). V lost 4 bases and J 8 bases, leaving 14 bases between the germline ends. The CDR3 is 12 amino acids. The germline V gene has CDR1 SQVTM and CDR2 ANQGSEA. The CDR3 DNA reads as TGCAGCGTTGTTGTCGGCGGGGGAGGCTACACCTTC. The encoded protein is CSVVVGGGGYTF.

V usage is TRBV10-2 and J usage is TRBJ2-7; D is possibly TRBD1 (5 bases). Germline V lookup: CDR1 WSHSY, CDR2 SAAADI. V was shortened by 3 bases and J by 6 bases, with 15 bases between the two germline ends. This CDR3 spans 14 amino acids. The CDR3 here is CASSDAGLKAEQYF. CDR3 sequence (DNA): TGCGCCAGCAGTGATGCAGGGCTAAAGGCCGAGCAGTACTTC.

The chain carries TRBV6-1 and TRBJ2-3; 9 nucleotides agree with TRBD2. V was pared by 0 bases and J by 6 bases, with 7 bases of the junction left unmatched. Germline CDR1 reads MNHNS; CDR2 reads SASEGT. The CDR3 loop spans 16 amino acids. CDR3 DNA: TGTGCCAGCAGTGAAGCCGGAATAGCGGGAGCGGATACGCAGTATTTT. It translates to CASSEAGIAGADTQYF.